The 30 T cell receptor beta chains in this list originate from one sample, sequenced in a study of blood T cell repertoires in COVID-19. Method: immunoSEQ multiplex PCR; TCRdb's copy keeps in-frame clones and lacks some. The table shows around 310,000 clones, with 75% to 95% occurring only once. The sequencing sample was made of peripheral blood. These receptors came from a woman aged 30 to 39 with COVID-19, enrolled during active disease.

The genes are TRBV18 and TRBJ1-5, with D perhaps TRBD1 (5 bases). The CDR3 runs to 16 residues. Germline CDR1 reads KGHSH; CDR2 reads LQKENI. V shed 0 bases and J shed 6 bases, with 15 bases lying between them. The CDR3 DNA is TGTGCCAGCTCACCACCAAGCAGGGTTGATGGTCAGCCCCAGCATTTT. The encoded protein is CASSPPSRVDGQPQHF.

The chain combines TRBV28 with TRBJ2-7, with D perhaps matching TRBD2 (7 bases). The germline CDR1 and CDR2 sequences are MDHEN and SYDVKM. The V and J ends lost 3 bases and 3 bases respectively, with 24 bases between them. This CDR3 comprises 18 residues. CDR3 DNA sequence: TGTGCCAGCAGTTTCAGAGGGGCCAGCGGGACAACCTTCTACGAGCAGTACTTC. Translating it yields CASSFRGASGTTFYEQYF.

The table lists this clone with a few counts. The genes are TRBV12-3 or TRBV12-4 and TRBJ2-7, with D unresolved. This CDR3 has 12 amino acids. The ends were cut back, 3 bases at V and 1 base at J, with 4 bases in the middle. The CDR3 region is CASSFQSYEQYF. For the CDR3, the DNA is TGTGCCAGCAGTTTCCAGTCCTACGAGCAGTACTTC.

This chain connects TRBV27 to TRBJ2-7; possibly TRBD1 for D (6 bases). Per the germline V gene, CDR1 is MNHEY and CDR2 is SMNVEV (reference sequence). The CDR3 consists of 14 residues. V was shortened by 4 bases and J by 4 bases, with 14 bases between the two germline ends. The CDR3 sequence: CASSSRGRIYEQYF. As DNA, the CDR3 is TGTGCCAGCAGTTCCAGGGGCCGAATTTACGAGCAGTACTTC.

The chain combines TRBV18 with TRBJ2-1; 9 bases agree with TRBD1. The CDR3 has 15 residues. V dropped 0 bases and J dropped 9; count of bases not matched to a gene: 6. CDR1 and CDR2 (germline): KGHSH, LQKENI. CDR3 amino acids: CASSPPGQGWSEQFF. In nucleotides, the CDR3 is TGTGCCAGCTCACCACCGGGACAGGGCTGGAGTGAGCAGTTCTTC.

The V and J genes are TRBV5-1 and TRBJ2-1, with 15 nucleotides matching TRBD2. J gave up 5 bases and V 1 base, and 4 bases lay outside the gene matches. This CDR3 comprises 17 residues. Germline V gene data show CDR1 as SGHRS and CDR2 as YFSETQ. This CDR3 reads CASSLWTSGRADNEQFF. The CDR3 coding sequence is TGCGCCAGCAGCTTGTGGACTAGCGGGAGGGCCGACAATGAGCAGTTCTTC. Full variable domain (rest looked up from reference TRBV5-1 and TRBJ2-1): KAGVTQTPRYLIKTRGQQVTLSCSPISGHRSVSWYQQTPGQGLQFLFEYFSETQRNKGNFPGRFSGRQFSNSRSEMNVSTLELGDSALYLCASSLWTSGRADNEQFFGPGTRLTVL.

The V gene is TRBV6-2 or TRBV6-3, the J gene TRBJ2-4, with D uncertain. This CDR3 region has 14 residues. Germline-derived CDR1 and CDR2 are MNHEY and SVGEGT. The V gene lost 4 bases and the J gene lost 0 bases, with 7 bases spanning the gap. CDR3 in DNA: TGTGCCAGCAGTTGGCCAGGAGCCAAAAACATTCAGTACTTC. Translation: CASSWPGAKNIQYF.

Only one count was recorded for this clone. Other DNA variants within this sample encode the same CDR3. The chain combines TRBV7-2 with TRBJ2-1; possibly TRBD1 for D (7 bases). The V gene's germline CDR1 is SGHTA and CDR2 FQGNSA. The CDR3 covers 15 residues. Trimming pared 1 base from V and 4 bases from J, leaving 11 bases between. The CDR3 nucleotides are TGTGCCAGCAGCTTAGGGGCAGGGGGGTACAATGAGCAGTTCTTC. It codes for CASSLGAGGYNEQFF.

This clone has just one count. The chain is built from TRBV7-9 and TRBJ2-3, with D uncertain. The germline V and J ends were trimmed by 1 base and 1 base, with 6 bases remaining between them. Germline values: CDR1 SEHNR, CDR2 FQNEAQ (reference sequence). The CDR3 is 14 residues long. The CDR3 sequence is CASSLDTGTDTQYF. The CDR3 bases are TGTGCCAGCAGCTTAGACACAGGCACAGATACGCAGTATTTT. Complete variable domain (other parts from reference TRBV7-9 and TRBJ2-3): DTGVSQNPRHKITKRGQNVTFRCDPISEHNRLYWYRQTLGQGPEFLTYFQNEAQLEKSRLLSDRFSAERPKGSFSTLEIQRTEQGDSAMYLCASSLDTGTDTQYFGPGTRLTVL.

The V and J genes are TRBV2 and TRBJ1-1; 7 nucleotides line up with TRBD1. The CDR3 extends over 13 amino acids. Germline assignment: CDR1 SNHLY and CDR2 FYNNEI. V lost 11 bases to trimming and J lost 2 bases; unmatched junction nucleotides: 8. Here the CDR3 reads CACLRDRNTEAFF. As DNA, the CDR3 is TGTGCCTGTCTCCGGGACAGAAACACTGAAGCTTTCTTT.

This chain links TRBV4-1 with TRBJ1-1, with a possible D match to TRBD1 (6 bases). The CDR3 is 17 amino acids. Per germline, CDR1 MGHRA and CDR2 YSYEKL. Trimming took off 0 bases at V and 5 bases at J, with 19 bases between the two ends. CDR3 in DNA: TGCGCCAGCAGCCAAGATCGGGGGGCCAGGGTCGGGACTGAAGCTTTCTTT. Translation: CASSQDRGARVGTEAFF.

The chain combines TRBV24-1 with TRBJ2-3; D uncertain. Between the trimmed V and J ends, which lost 4 bases and 9 bases, there was a span of 13 bases. The CDR3 contains 13 residues. Germline-derived CDR1 and CDR2 are KGHDR and SFDVKD. The CDR3, as DNA: TGTGCCACCAGTGACACTTCGGGTAGGACGCAGTATTTT. Translating it yields CATSDTSGRTQYF.

The chain employs TRBV6-5 and TRBJ1-5; tentative D call: TRBD1 (5 bases). V lost 5 bases and J lost 5, with 13 bases in between. This CDR3 is built from 14 residues. CDR1 MNHEY and CDR2 SVGAGI come from the germline V gene. The CDR3 bases are TGTGCCAGCAGTCTAACGACGGGGGATCAGCCCCAGCATTTT. Translated: CASSLTTGDQPQHF.

The genes are TRBV11-3 and TRBJ2-7, with TRBD2 matching 12 bases. The germline V gene encodes CDR1 SGHNT and CDR2 YENEEA. The CDR3 sequence is 18 residues long. J lost 2 bases, V lost 1 base, and 9 bases had no gene match. This CDR3 reads CASSLVQASGRGTYEQYF. Written as DNA, the CDR3 is TGTGCCAGCAGCTTAGTACAGGCTAGCGGGAGGGGAACCTACGAGCAGTACTTC.

CDR3 amino acids: CASSLASAGYGYTF. The CDR3 nucleotides read TGTGCCAGCAGCTTGGCCTCCGCGGGCTATGGCTACACCTTC. V usage is TRBV5-6 and J usage is TRBJ1-2; no firm D call. Germline assignment: CDR1 SGHDT and CDR2 YYEEEE. CDR3 length equals 14 residues. The V end was cut by 0 bases, the J end by 4 bases, with 10 bases between.

This chain uses TRBV5-1 with TRBJ2-1, with 11 bases lining up with TRBD2. The trim removed 2 bases at V and 5 bases at J, leaving 3 bases unmatched. In germline, CDR1 is SGHRS, CDR2 YFSETQ. The CDR3 covers 15 residues. In DNA form, the CDR3 reads TGCGCCAGCAGCTTAGGGACTAGCGGCGACAATGAGCAGTTCTTC. It yields the protein CASSLGTSGDNEQFF.

V is TRBV7-2 and J is TRBJ2-2; 8 bases align to TRBD2. Germline V gene data show CDR1 as SGHTA and CDR2 as FQGNSA. V was clipped by 6 bases and J by 7 bases; unmatched bases: 10. The CDR3 sequence is 15 residues long. CDR3 DNA: TGTGCCAGCAGGGTCGGGAGGGCCTTGGACGGGGAGCTGTTTTTT. Its protein product is CASRVGRALDGELFF.

The chain combines TRBV6-2 or TRBV6-3 with TRBJ1-1; D perhaps matches TRBD1 (6 bases). Germline CDR1 reads MNHEY; CDR2 reads SVGEGT. The CDR3 is 14 amino acids. V was pared by 4 bases and J by 3 bases, with 12 bases between. CDR3 sequence reads: CASSSLTGHTEAFF. The CDR3 nucleotides are TGTGCCAGCAGTTCCTTGACAGGACACACTGAAGCTTTCTTT.

This clone has just a few counts. V usage is TRBV27 and J usage is TRBJ1-2, with D possibly matching TRBD1 (6 bases). Germline V CDR1 and CDR2: MNHEY, SMNVEV (reference sequence). V lost 4 bases, J lost 6 bases, and 12 bases lay in between. This CDR3 region has 13 residues. The CDR3: CASSSQGPNGYTF. As DNA, the CDR3 is TGTGCCAGCAGTTCACAGGGTCCAAATGGCTACACCTTC.

The chain has TRBV6-5 and TRBJ1-3, with D hard to call. V was pared by 2 bases and J by 0 bases, with 8 bases between. The CDR3 totals 15 residues. CDR1 and CDR2 (germline): MNHEY, SVGAGI. This CDR3 is CASSYGSGSGNTIYF. The CDR3 region has the DNA TGTGCCAGCAGTTACGGGTCAGGCTCTGGAAACACCATATATTTT.

The genes are TRBV7-8 and TRBJ2-2; D is undetermined. The ends were cut back, 6 bases at V and 7 bases at J, with 18 bases in the middle. The CDR3 is 15 amino acids. Germline CDR1 reads SGHVS; CDR2 reads FQNEAQ. CDR3 protein: CASSSRSRISGELFF. CDR3 bases: TGTGCCAGCAGTTCCCGATCTAGGATCAGCGGGGAGCTGTTTTTT.

The genes are TRBV28 and TRBJ2-3, with 9 nucleotides matching TRBD1. The CDR3 has 16 amino acids. V was clipped by 1 base and J by 4 bases; unmatched bases: 6. The germline V gene has CDR1 MDHEN and CDR2 SYDVKM. This chain's CDR3 is CASSLFRGQGSDTQYF. The CDR3 DNA sequence: TGTGCCAGCAGTTTATTTAGGGGACAGGGTTCAGATACGCAGTATTTT.

This chain connects TRBV7-6 to TRBJ2-7; the match to TRBD2 covers 11 bases. The V and J ends lost 4 bases and 3 bases, in that order; junction bases with no gene match: 5. The germline V gene has CDR1 SGHVS and CDR2 FNYEAQ. The CDR3 has 15 residues. CDR3 in DNA: TGTGCCAGCAGCTACGGGACTAGCGGAGGCTACGAGCAGTACTTC. Translating gives CASSYGTSGGYEQYF.

The rearrangement uses TRBV10-1 and TRBJ2-5; 8 bases are shared with TRBD2. Germline V gene lookup returns CDR1 WNHNN and CDR2 SYGVQD (reference sequence). The CDR3 runs 13 residues. The trim removed 3 bases at V and 5 bases at J, leaving 2 bases unmatched. CDR3 DNA sequence: TGCGCCAGCAGTGAAGCGGGAGTTGAGACCCAGTACTTC. Translation: CASSEAGVETQYF.

The chain employs TRBV5-4 and TRBJ2-2; TRBD1 matches 8 bases. The CDR3 covers 15 residues. V shed 6 bases and J 2 bases; nucleotides not matched to a gene: 6. CDR1 SGHNT and CDR2 YYREEE come from the germline V gene (reference sequence). The CDR3 coding sequence is TGTGCCAGCACCCAGGGGGCGATTAACACCGGGGAGCTGTTTTTT. Its translation is CASTQGAINTGELFF.

The rearrangement joins TRBV10-1 to TRBJ1-5, with a tentative D call TRBD1 (6 bases). CDR1 and CDR2 (germline): WNHNN, SYGVQD (reference sequence). The V gene lost 7 bases and the J gene lost 2 bases, with 12 bases spanning the gap. This CDR3 comprises 14 residues. CDR3 amino acids: CASTLTGGNQPQHF. Here the CDR3 DNA reads TGCGCCAGCACCTTGACAGGAGGCAATCAGCCCCAGCATTTT.

This clone has a handful of counts. V is TRBV19 and J is TRBJ2-5; possible D gene TRBD2, 6 bases. Looked up from germline, CDR1 is LNHDA and CDR2 is SQIVND (reference sequence). This CDR3 has 13 amino acids. The germline V and J ends were trimmed by 1 base and 10 bases, with 13 bases remaining between them. The CDR3 region is CASSIGRGTHQYF. CDR3 nucleotides: TGTGCCAGTAGTATAGGGCGCGGGACCCACCAGTACTTC.

Only one count was recorded for this clone. V and J are TRBV14 and TRBJ2-5; the match to TRBD2 covers 10 bases. Germline assignment: CDR1 SGHDN and CDR2 FVKESK. The junction had 0 bases not matched to a gene; V was cut back by 1 base and J by 1 base. CDR3 size: 15 residues. CDR3 residues: CASSQGTSGQETQYF. In DNA form, the CDR3 reads TGTGCCAGCAGCCAAGGGACTAGCGGCCAAGAGACCCAGTACTTC.

V usage is TRBV19 and J usage is TRBJ1-5; 10 bases match TRBD1. CDR1 and CDR2 (germline): LNHDA, SQIVND (reference sequence). The CDR3 is 15 amino acids. V was clipped by 3 bases and J by 7 bases; unmatched bases: 6. The CDR3: CASSMRGQGNQPQHF. The CDR3 DNA sequence: TGTGCCAGTAGTATGAGGGGACAGGGGAACCAGCCCCAGCATTTT.

The chain couples TRBV28 to TRBJ1-1; maybe TRBD1 (5 bases). This CDR3 has 13 amino acids. Trimming stripped 2 bases from V and 5 bases from J, with 9 bases between. From germline, CDR1 is MDHEN and CDR2 SYDVKM. CDR3 nucleotide sequence: TGTGCCAGCAGTTTAATGGGGGGAACTGAAGCTTTCTTT. Its translation: CASSLMGGTEAFF.